This T cell receptor (beta chain) was recovered during a study of blood T cell repertoires in COVID-19. The CDR3 loop spans 14 amino acids. The germline CDR1 and CDR2 sequences are SGHTA and FQGNSA. Between the trimmed V and J ends, which lost 4 bases and 5 bases, there was a span of 13 bases. Original processing methods: The assay estimated nucleated cells by amplifying reference gene primers. Clones were sequenced by immunoSEQ multiplex PCR, and TCRdb holds only the in-frame ones, with some missing. The V and J calls and clone size are taken from that table; D and trimming were inferred from the DNA. The sample lists 150,000 to 200,000 clones; around 87% were seen once.

This TCR derives from a man aged 35 to 55 with active or convalescent COVID-19. The specimen sequenced was peripheral blood. The genes are TRBV7-2 and TRBJ2-3; D is possibly TRBD2 (6 bases). CDR3 sequence (DNA): TGTGCCAGCAGCTCGCCCCAGGGAGGAGATACGCAGTATTTT. Protein: CASSSPQGGDTQYF.